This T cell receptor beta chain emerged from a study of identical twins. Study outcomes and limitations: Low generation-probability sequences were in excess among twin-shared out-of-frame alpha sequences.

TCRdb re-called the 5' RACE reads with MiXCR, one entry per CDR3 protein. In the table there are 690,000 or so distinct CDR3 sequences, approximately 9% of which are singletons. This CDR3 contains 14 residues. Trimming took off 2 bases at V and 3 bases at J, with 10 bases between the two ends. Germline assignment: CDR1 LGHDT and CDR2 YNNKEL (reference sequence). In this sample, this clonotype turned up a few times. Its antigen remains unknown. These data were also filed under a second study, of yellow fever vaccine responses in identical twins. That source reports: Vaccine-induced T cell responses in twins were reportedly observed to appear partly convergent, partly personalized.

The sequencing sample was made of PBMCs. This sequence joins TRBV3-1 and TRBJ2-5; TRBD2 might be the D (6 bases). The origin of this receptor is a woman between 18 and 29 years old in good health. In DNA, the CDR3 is TGTGCCAGCAGCCAATTCGGGGGAGAAGAGACCCAGTACTTC. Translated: CASSQFGGEETQYF.